These 26 T cell receptor beta chains came from one sample sequenced in a study of T cells in Graves' hyperthyroidism and ophthalmopathy. What was amplified from RNA transcripts were TCR beta CDR3 regions. Carried out on the TCR CDR3, a first-round RT-PCR used the HTBI primer set. In TCRdb, the multiplex PCR reads were re-called with MiXCR into one record per CDR3 protein. The table has hundreds of thousands of distinct CDR3 sequences, roughly 14% seen once. The sample was blood. These receptors all stem from a woman in her thirties or forties with Graves' ophthalmopathy.

This clonotype turned up a few times. The chain links TRBV18 to TRBJ1-1, with 7 bases fitting TRBD1. Trimming took 1 base from V and 11 from J; bases not matched to a gene: 7. The CDR3 extends over 13 amino acids. Germline lookup yields CDR1 KGHSH and CDR2 LQKENI. CDR3 amino acids: CASSPLGQEGAFF. Here the CDR3 DNA reads TGTGCCAGCTCACCACTAGGACAGGAAGGGGCTTTCTTT.

Points on this clonotype: A clone one base away is much larger, so this may be a read error. The chain uses TRBV12-3 or TRBV12-4 and TRBJ2-3, with D maybe TRBD2 (5 bases). This CDR3 region has 15 residues. Trimming took 6 bases from V and 2 from J, leaving 15 bases between them. CDR3 sequence reads: CASRLTGSDTDTQYF. CDR3 bases: TGTGCCAGCAGGCTAACGGGGTCCGACACAGATACGCAGTATTTT.

This clonotype was counted ten times or more. The V and J genes are TRBV10-3 and TRBJ2-7; 9 bases agree with TRBD1. CDR3 length: 12 residues. Germline V CDR1 and CDR2: ENHRY, SYGVKD. V dropped 4 bases and J dropped 5; count of bases not matched to a gene: 0. The DNA of the CDR3 is TGTGCCATCAGTGGGGACAGGGACGAGCAGTACTTC. This codes for CAISGDRDEQYF.

This clonotype was seen more than once but under ten times. The rearrangement uses TRBV11-2 and TRBJ1-2; D perhaps matches TRBD1 (5 bases). V was trimmed by 6 bases and J by 3 bases, leaving 20 bases between them. The CDR3 runs to 16 residues. Germline lookup yields CDR1 SGHAT and CDR2 FQNNGV. CDR3 sequence: CASRLNAGTGDYGYTF. The CDR3 DNA reads as TGTGCCAGCAGACTAAACGCCGGGACTGGGGACTATGGCTACACCTTC.

This clonotype came up a few times. The chain employs TRBV5-1 and TRBJ2-1; possible D gene TRBD1, 6 bases. V lost 0 bases and J 8 bases, leaving 15 bases between the germline ends. The CDR3 contains 15 residues. In germline, CDR1 is SGHRS, CDR2 YFSETQ. The CDR3 sequence is CASSLGDTSGHEQFF. CDR3 nucleotides: TGCGCCAGCAGCTTGGGGGACACCTCTGGCCATGAGCAGTTCTTC.

A few counts support this clonotype. V and J are TRBV7-3 and TRBJ2-5; tentative D call: TRBD1 (6 bases). Germline V gene sequence: CDR1 SGHTA, CDR2 FQGTGA. V was shortened by 5 bases and J by 5 bases, with 15 bases between the two germline ends. This CDR3 is built from 14 residues. CDR3 residues: CASSPQGQGETQYF. The CDR3, as DNA: TGTGCCAGCAGCCCCCAGGGGCAAGGGGAGACCCAGTACTTC.

This clonotype was detected ten times or more. J is TRBJ1-1 and V is TRBV12-3 or TRBV12-4, with TRBD1 identical over 9 bases. CDR3 length: 13 amino acids. V dropped 4 bases and J dropped 11; count of bases not matched to a gene: 8. The CDR3 region has the DNA TGTGCCAGCAGTTGGGGGACAGGGTCGCCTGCTTTCTTT. This encodes CASSWGTGSPAFF.

This clonotype was detected a few times. V gene TRBV11-3 combines with J gene TRBJ2-5; 8 positions match TRBD1. V trimming: 5 bases; J trimming: 5 bases; junction bases outside the gene matches: 7. Germline loops: CDR1 SGHNT, CDR2 YENEEA. This CDR3 is 14 amino acids long. CDR3 amino acids: CASSPPDRAETQYF. In DNA, the CDR3 is TGTGCCAGCAGCCCGCCGGACAGGGCTGAGACCCAGTACTTC.

This clonotype has at least ten counts. The chain employs TRBV4-1 and TRBJ1-1; D call uncertain. The CDR3 contains 13 residues. Germline V gene data show CDR1 as MGHRA and CDR2 as YSYEKL. Trimming removed 3 bases at V and 5 bases at J, with 10 bases between. The CDR3 sequence is CASSQPRETEAFF. For the CDR3, the DNA is TGCGCCAGCAGCCAGCCTAGAGAGACTGAAGCTTTCTTT.

This clonotype was counted at least ten times. The chain uses TRBV19 and TRBJ1-5, with 7 bases matching TRBD1. Trimming at V came to 3 bases and at J to 2 bases, leaving 7 bases not matched to a gene. Germline CDR1 and CDR2: LNHDA and SQIVND (reference sequence). This CDR3 region has 16 residues. The CDR3 loop is CASSIGTGTGNQPQHF. The DNA for the CDR3 is TGTGCCAGTAGTATCGGAACTGGGACAGGCAATCAGCCCCAGCATTTT. The full variable domain, completed using reference TRBV19 and TRBJ1-5, is DGGITQSPKYLFRKEGQNVTLSCEQNLNHDAMYWYRQDPGQGLRLIYYSQIVNDFQKGDIAEGYSVSREKKESFPLTVTSAQKNPTAFYLCASSIGTGTGNQPQHFGDGTRLSIL.

This clonotype was counted between two and nine times. The chain carries TRBV18 and TRBJ2-7; the match to TRBD2 covers 11 bases. V gave up 2 bases and J gave up 7 bases; unmatched junction bases: 13. The CDR3 has 17 amino acids. Germline V gene data show CDR1 as KGHSH and CDR2 as LQKENI. CDR3 DNA sequence: TGTGCCAGCTCACCAACCCTAGAACTAGCGGGAGCTCGAGAGCAGTACTTC. Residues: CASSPTLELAGAREQYF.

This clonotype showed up many times. V gene TRBV27 combines with J gene TRBJ1-5; D uncertain. There are 14 residues in the CDR3. Germline CDR1 MNHEY, CDR2 SMNVEV (reference sequence). Trimming removed 5 bases at V and 7 bases at J, with 15 bases between. For the CDR3, the DNA is TGTGCCAGCAGTCCCCTCGACTCGACCCAGCCCCAGCATTTT. Translation: CASSPLDSTQPQHF.

At least ten counts were recorded for this clonotype. The chain recombines TRBV27 with TRBJ2-3, with 9 bases matching TRBD2. The ends lost 10 bases at V and 10 bases at J; junction bases unmatched: 18. Germline V lookup: CDR1 MNHEY, CDR2 SMNVEV (reference sequence). The CDR3 runs 15 residues. CDR3 nucleotide sequence: TGTGCCACCATACAGGGCCTGACTAGCGGATTCTCGCAGTATTTT. Its translation is CATIQGLTSGFSQYF.

The chain combines TRBV12-3 or TRBV12-4 with TRBJ2-5; the match to TRBD2 covers 12 bases. Trimming cost V 5 bases and J 2 bases; bases outside gene matches: 12. The CDR3 is made up of 18 amino acids. The CDR3 reads CASSHRATGLAGQETQYF. The CDR3, as DNA: TGTGCCAGCAGTCACCGGGCGACGGGACTAGCGGGTCAAGAGACCCAGTACTTC.

The sample holds many counts of this clonotype. The chain links TRBV20-1 to TRBJ2-2, with TRBD1 identical over 9 bases. The CDR3 has 14 residues. After removal of 6 bases from V and 7 bases from J, the junction contained 9 bases not matched to a gene. The V gene's germline CDR1 is DFQATT and CDR2 SNEGSKA (reference sequence). The CDR3 is CSAPGTGLDGELFF. The DNA of the CDR3 is TGCAGTGCACCCGGGACAGGGTTGGACGGGGAGCTGTTTTTT.

This clonotype was seen a handful of times. The CDR3 sequence: CASSLTATQETQYF. CDR3 coding DNA: TGTGCCAGCAGTTTGACCGCTACCCAAGAGACCCAGTACTTC. The chain joins TRBV12-3 or TRBV12-4 to TRBJ2-5; D remains ambiguous. This CDR3 has 14 amino acids. V was pared by 3 bases and J by 1 base, with 9 bases between.

This clonotype was picked up a small number of times. The chain joins TRBV6-2 or TRBV6-3 to TRBJ1-1; a weak D match, TRBD1 (6 bases). This CDR3 has 13 amino acids. Deletions cut 3 bases from V and 5 bases from J, with 10 bases between. Per germline, CDR1 MNHEY and CDR2 SVGEGT. CDR3 residues: CASSYQGWTEAFF. In nucleotides, the CDR3 is TGTGCCAGCAGTTATCAGGGGTGGACTGAAGCTTTCTTT.

This clonotype came up many times. J is TRBJ1-5 and V is TRBV27; D is unclear. The germline CDR1 and CDR2 sequences are MNHEY and SMNVEV (reference sequence). The CDR3 covers 15 residues. Between the trimmed V and J ends, which lost 4 bases and 4 bases, there was a span of 14 bases. In DNA form, the CDR3 reads TGTGCCAGCAGTTGGTCTTATAGCAAGAATCAGCCCCAGCATTTT. This gives the protein CASSWSYSKNQPQHF.

This clonotype appeared many times. This chain uses TRBV20-1 with TRBJ2-7; D perhaps matches TRBD1 (6 bases). The CDR3 runs to 13 residues. V lost 6 bases, J lost 1 base, and 13 bases lay in between. Per the germline V gene, CDR1 is DFQATT and CDR2 is SNEGSKA (reference sequence). The CDR3 coding sequence is TGCAGTGCCCTTCACAGGGTATCCTACGAGCAGTACTTC. Its protein product is CSALHRVSYEQYF.

This clonotype was observed at least ten times. Here the CDR3 DNA reads TGTGCCAGCAGTTACGACCGGGATTATAGCAATCAGCCCCAGCATTTT. It specifies CASSYDRDYSNQPQHF. The rearrangement links TRBV6-2 or TRBV6-3 to TRBJ1-5, with no clear D. The CDR3 totals 16 residues. V dropped 2 bases and J dropped 0 bases, with 11 bases sitting between them. The V gene's germline CDR1 is MNHEY and CDR2 SVGEGT.

This clonotype has only one observation. The chain combines TRBV6-2 or TRBV6-3 with TRBJ2-2; D is tentatively TRBD1 or TRBD2 (5 bases each). Germline V gives CDR1 MNHEY, CDR2 SVGEGT. V was pared by 2 bases and J by 2 bases, with 9 bases between. The CDR3 runs to 15 residues. The DNA of the CDR3 is TGTGCCAGCAGTTACCTGAGGGGTAACACCGGGGAGCTGTTTTTT. Translated, it gives CASSYLRGNTGELFF.

The sample holds a few counts of this clonotype. This chain connects TRBV7-9 to TRBJ2-7; D gene unclear. CDR1 is SEHNR, CDR2 FQNEAQ, per germline (reference sequence). The CDR3 has 15 residues. V was clipped by 4 bases and J by 0 bases, with 13 bases between them. The CDR3 DNA follows: TGTGCCAGCAGCTCGCCGGATCTATTCTCCTACGAGCAGTACTTC. It translates to CASSSPDLFSYEQYF.

Worth noting for this clonotype: An end of the junction does not agree with germline; a read error may underlie this. This sequence joins TRBV6-1 and TRBJ1-1; 7 bases fit TRBD1. The CDR3 runs 13 residues. Germline V CDR1 and CDR2: MNHNS, SASEGT. The CDR3 DNA sequence: TGTGCCAGCAGTCGACAGGGTGACACTGAAGCTTCCTTT. This translates into CASSRQGDTEASF.

This clonotype was recorded at least ten times. The chain carries TRBV20-1 and TRBJ2-5, with D tentatively TRBD2 (8 bases). The CDR3 runs to 24 residues. Germline V lookup: CDR1 DFQATT, CDR2 SNEGSKA (reference sequence). Between the trimmed V and J ends, which lost 0 bases and 4 bases, there was a span of 42 bases. The CDR3 sequence is CSARDWFSVEGGAGDRGGRETQYF. The DNA for the CDR3 is TGCAGTGCTAGAGACTGGTTTTCGGTAGAAGGTGGAGCGGGAGATCGAGGGGGCCGAGAGACCCAGTACTTC.

This clonotype has a count of ten or more. The chain recombines TRBV15 with TRBJ2-7; TRBD1 matches 7 bases. CDR3 length: 14 amino acids. From germline, CDR1 is LNHNV and CDR2 YYDKDF (reference sequence). V shed 4 bases and J 4 bases; nucleotides not matched to a gene: 7. Here the CDR3 DNA reads TGTGCCACCAGCACAAACAGGGGAATGTACGAGCAGTACTTC. Its translation: CATSTNRGMYEQYF.

This clonotype has ten or more counts. V gene TRBV25-1 combines with J gene TRBJ2-7; 8 bases align to TRBD2. The V gene end was trimmed by 8 bases and the J gene end by 0 bases; junction bases not matched to a gene: 9. CDR1 MGHDK and CDR2 SYGVNS come from the germline V gene. This CDR3 has 15 residues. The CDR3 region has the DNA TGTGCCAGCGGAACCCATAGCGGGAACTCCTACGAGCAGTACTTC. It codes for CASGTHSGNSYEQYF.